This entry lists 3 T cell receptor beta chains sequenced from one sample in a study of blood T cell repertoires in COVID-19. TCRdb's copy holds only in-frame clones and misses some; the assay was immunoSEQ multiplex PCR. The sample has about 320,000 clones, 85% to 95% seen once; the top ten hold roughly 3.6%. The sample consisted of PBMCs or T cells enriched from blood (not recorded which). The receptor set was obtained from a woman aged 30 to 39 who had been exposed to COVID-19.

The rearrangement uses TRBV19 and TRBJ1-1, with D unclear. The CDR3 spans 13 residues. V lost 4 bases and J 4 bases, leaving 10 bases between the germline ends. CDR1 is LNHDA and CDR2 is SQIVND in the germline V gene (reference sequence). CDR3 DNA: TGTGCCAGTAGTAGCGGACTTAGCACTGAAGCTTTCTTT. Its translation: CASSSGLSTEAFF. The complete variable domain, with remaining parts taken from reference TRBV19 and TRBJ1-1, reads DGGITQSPKYLFRKEGQNVTLSCEQNLNHDAMYWYRQDPGQGLRLIYYSQIVNDFQKGDIAEGYSVSREKKESFPLTVTSAQKNPTAFYLCASSSGLSTEAFFGQGTRLTVV.

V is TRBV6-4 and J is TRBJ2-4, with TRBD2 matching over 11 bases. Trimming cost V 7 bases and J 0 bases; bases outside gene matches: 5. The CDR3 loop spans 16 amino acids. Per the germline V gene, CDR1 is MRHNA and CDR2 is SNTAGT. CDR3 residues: CASKGLAVLAKNIQYF. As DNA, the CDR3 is TGTGCCAGCAAGGGACTAGCGGTCCTAGCCAAAAACATTCAGTACTTC.

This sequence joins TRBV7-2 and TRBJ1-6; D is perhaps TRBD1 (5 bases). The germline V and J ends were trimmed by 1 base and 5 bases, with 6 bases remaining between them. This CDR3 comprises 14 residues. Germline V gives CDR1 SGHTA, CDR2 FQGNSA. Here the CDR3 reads CASSLDRNNSPLHF. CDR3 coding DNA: TGTGCCAGCAGCTTAGACAGGAATAATTCACCCCTCCACTTT. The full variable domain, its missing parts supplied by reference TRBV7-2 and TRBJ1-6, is GAGVSQSPSNKVTEKGKDVELRCDPISGHTALYWYRQSLGQGLEFLIYFQGNSAPDKSGLPSDRFSAERTGGSVSTLTIQRTQQEDSAVYLCASSLDRNNSPLHFGNGTRLTVT.